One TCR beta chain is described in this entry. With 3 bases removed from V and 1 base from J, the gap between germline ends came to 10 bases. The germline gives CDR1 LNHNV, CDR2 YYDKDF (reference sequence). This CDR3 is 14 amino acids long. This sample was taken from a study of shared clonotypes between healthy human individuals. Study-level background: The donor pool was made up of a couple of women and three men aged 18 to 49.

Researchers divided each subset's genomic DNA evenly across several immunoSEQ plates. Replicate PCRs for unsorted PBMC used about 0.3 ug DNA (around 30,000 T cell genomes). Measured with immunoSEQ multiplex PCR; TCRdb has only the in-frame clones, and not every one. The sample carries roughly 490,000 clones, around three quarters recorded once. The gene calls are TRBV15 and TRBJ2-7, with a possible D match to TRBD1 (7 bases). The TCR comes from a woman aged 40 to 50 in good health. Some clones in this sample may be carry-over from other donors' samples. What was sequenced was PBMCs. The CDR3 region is CATSRGGQSYEQYF. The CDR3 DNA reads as TGTGCCACCAGCAGGGGGGGACAGTCCTACGAGCAGTACTTC.